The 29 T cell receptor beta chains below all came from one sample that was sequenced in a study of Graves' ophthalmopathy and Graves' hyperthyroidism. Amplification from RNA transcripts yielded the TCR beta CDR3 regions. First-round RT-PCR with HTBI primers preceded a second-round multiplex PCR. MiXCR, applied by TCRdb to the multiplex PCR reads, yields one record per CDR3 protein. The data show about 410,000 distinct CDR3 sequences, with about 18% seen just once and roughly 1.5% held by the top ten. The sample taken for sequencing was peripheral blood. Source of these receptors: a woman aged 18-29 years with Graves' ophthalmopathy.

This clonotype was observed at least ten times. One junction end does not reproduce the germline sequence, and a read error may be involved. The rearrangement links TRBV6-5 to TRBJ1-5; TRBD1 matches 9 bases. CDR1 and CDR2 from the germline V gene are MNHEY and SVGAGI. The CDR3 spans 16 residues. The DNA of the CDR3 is TGTGCCAGCAGTAACTCGGGACAGGGTGGCAATCAGCCCCAGCATTTT. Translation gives CASSNSGQGGNQPQHF.

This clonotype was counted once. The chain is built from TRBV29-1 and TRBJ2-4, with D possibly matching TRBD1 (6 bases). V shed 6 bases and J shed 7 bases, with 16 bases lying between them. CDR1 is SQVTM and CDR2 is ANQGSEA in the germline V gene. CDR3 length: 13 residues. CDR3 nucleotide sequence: TGCAGCGTAGGAACAGGGTCGGGGAACATTCAGTACTTC. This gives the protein CSVGTGSGNIQYF.

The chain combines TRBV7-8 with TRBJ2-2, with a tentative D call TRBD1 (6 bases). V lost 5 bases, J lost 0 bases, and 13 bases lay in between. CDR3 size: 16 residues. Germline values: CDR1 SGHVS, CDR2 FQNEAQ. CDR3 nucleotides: TGTGCCAGCAGCCAAGCACAGGGAACGAACACCGGGGAGCTGTTTTTT. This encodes CASSQAQGTNTGELFF. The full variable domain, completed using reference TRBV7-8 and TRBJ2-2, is GAGVSQSPRYKVAKRGQDVALRCDPISGHVSLFWYQQALGQGPEFLTYFQNEAQLDKSGLPSDRFFAERPEGSVSTLKIQRTQQEDSAVYLCASSQAQGTNTGELFFGEGSRLTVL.

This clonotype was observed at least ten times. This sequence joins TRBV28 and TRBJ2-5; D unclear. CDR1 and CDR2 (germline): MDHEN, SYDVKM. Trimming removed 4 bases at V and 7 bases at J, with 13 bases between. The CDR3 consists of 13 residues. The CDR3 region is CASSSPEEATQYF. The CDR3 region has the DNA TGTGCCAGCAGTTCCCCTGAGGAAGCGACCCAGTACTTC.

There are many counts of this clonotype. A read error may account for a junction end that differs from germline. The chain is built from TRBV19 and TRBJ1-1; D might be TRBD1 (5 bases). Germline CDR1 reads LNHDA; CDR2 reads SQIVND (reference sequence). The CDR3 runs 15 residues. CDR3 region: CASSKGVGVRTEAFF. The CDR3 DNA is TGTGCCAGTAGTAAGGGTGTGGGGGTAAGGACTGAAGCTTTCTTC.

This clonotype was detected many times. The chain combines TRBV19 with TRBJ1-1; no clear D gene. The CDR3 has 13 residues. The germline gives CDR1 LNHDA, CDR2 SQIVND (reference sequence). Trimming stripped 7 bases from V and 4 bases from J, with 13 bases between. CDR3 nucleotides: TGTGCCAGTACCCTTATCTGGGGCACTGAAGCTTTCTTT. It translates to CASTLIWGTEAFF.

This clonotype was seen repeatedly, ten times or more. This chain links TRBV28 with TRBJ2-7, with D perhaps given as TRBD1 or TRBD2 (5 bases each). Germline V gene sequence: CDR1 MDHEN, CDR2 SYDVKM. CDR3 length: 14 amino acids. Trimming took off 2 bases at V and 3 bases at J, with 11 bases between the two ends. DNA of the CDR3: TGTGCCAGCAGTTTAAGGGGACCCCTCTACGAGCAGTACTTC. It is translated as CASSLRGPLYEQYF.

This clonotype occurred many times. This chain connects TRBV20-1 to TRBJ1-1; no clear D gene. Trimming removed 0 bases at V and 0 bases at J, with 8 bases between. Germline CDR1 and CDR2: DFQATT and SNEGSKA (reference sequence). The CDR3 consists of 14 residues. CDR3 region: CSARDKLMNTEAFF. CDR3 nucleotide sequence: TGCAGTGCTAGAGATAAGCTTATGAACACTGAAGCTTTCTTT.

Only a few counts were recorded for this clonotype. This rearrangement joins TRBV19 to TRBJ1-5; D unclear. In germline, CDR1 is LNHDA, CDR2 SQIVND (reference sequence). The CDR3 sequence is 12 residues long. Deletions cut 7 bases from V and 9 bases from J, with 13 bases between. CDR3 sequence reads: CASKGPGPPQHF. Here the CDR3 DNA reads TGTGCCAGTAAGGGCCCCGGGCCGCCCCAGCATTTT.

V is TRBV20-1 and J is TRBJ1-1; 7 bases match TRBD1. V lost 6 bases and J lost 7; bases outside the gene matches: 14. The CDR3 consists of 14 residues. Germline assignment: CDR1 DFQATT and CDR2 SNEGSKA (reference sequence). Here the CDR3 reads CSAKSATGRDEAFF. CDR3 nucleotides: TGCAGTGCCAAGAGCGCGACAGGGAGGGATGAAGCTTTCTTT.

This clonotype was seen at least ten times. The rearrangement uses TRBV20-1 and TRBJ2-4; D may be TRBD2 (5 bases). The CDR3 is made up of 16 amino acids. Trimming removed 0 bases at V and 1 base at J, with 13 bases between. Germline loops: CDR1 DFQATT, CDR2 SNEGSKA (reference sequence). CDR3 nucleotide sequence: TGCAGTGCTAGAGATTGGACTGAGGCGGCCAAAAACATTCAGTACTTC. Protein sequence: CSARDWTEAAKNIQYF.

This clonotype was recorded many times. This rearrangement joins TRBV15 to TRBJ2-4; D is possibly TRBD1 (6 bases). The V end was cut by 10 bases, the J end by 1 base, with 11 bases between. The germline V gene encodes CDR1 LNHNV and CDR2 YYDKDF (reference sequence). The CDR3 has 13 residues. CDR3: CAISGEAKNIQYF. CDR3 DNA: TGTGCCATATCAGGGGAGGCCAAAAACATTCAGTACTTC.

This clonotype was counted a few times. The CDR3 sequence is CASSQGGTGTAEQYF. The CDR3 DNA follows: TGCGCCAGCAGCCAAGGTGGGACAGGGACGGCTGAGCAGTACTTC. The V gene is TRBV4-3, the J gene TRBJ2-7; 9 bases line up with TRBD1. Germline lookup yields CDR1 LGHNA and CDR2 YSLEER. The ends lost 1 base at V and 7 bases at J; junction bases unmatched: 8. This CDR3 contains 15 residues.

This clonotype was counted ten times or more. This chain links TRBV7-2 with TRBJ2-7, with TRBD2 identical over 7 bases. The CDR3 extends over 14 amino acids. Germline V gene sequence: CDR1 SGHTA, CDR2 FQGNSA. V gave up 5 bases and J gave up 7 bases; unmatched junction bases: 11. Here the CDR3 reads CASSPLGRVGEQYF. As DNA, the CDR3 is TGTGCCAGCAGCCCCCTAGGGAGGGTGGGGGAGCAGTACTTC.

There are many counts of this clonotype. Written as DNA, the CDR3 is TGTGCCAGCAGCGCTACCGACACCCGCGGGAACATTCAGTACTTC. This encodes CASSATDTRGNIQYF. The V call is TRBV9, the J call TRBJ2-4; TRBD2 is a possible D gene (5 bases). This CDR3 contains 15 residues. Germline V gives CDR1 SGDLS, CDR2 YYNGEE. Trimming stripped 3 bases from V and 7 bases from J, with 17 bases between.

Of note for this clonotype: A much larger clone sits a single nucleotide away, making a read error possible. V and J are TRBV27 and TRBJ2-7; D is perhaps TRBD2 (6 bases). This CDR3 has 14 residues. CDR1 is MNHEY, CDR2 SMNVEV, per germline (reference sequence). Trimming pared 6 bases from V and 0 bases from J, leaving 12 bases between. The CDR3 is CASSHRESSYEQYF. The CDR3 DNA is TGTGCCAGCAGCCACCGGGAGAGCTCCTACGAGCAGTACTTC.

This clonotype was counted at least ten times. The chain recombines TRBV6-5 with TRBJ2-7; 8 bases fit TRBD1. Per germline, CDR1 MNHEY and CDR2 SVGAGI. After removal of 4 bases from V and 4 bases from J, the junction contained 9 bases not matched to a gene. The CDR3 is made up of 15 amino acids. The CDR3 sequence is CASSLNAGGGYEQYF. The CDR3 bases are TGTGCCAGCAGTTTGAACGCAGGGGGCGGGTACGAGCAGTACTTC.

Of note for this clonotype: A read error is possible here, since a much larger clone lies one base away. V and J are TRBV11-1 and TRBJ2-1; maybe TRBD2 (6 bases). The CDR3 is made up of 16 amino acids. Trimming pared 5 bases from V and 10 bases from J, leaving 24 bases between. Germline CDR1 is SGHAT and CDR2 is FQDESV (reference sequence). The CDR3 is CASSASATPSSYEQFF. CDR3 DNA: TGTGCCAGCAGCGCTAGCGCGACTCCCTCTTCCTACGAGCAGTTCTTC.

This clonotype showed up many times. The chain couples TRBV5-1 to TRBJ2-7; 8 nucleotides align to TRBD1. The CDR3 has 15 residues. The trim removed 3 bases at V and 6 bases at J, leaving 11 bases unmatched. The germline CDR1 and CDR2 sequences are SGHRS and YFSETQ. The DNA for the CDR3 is TGCGCCAGCAGCTCTCGTGGACAGGGCCAAAGCGAGCAGTACTTC. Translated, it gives CASSSRGQGQSEQYF.

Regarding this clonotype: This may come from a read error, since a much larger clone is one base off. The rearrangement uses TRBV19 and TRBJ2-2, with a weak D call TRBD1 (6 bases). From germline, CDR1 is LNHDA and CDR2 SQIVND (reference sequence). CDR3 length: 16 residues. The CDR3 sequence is CVSLSPQQGRSGELFF. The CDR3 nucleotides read TGTGTCAGCCTATCCCCTCAACAGGGCAGGTCCGGGGAGCTGTTTTTT.

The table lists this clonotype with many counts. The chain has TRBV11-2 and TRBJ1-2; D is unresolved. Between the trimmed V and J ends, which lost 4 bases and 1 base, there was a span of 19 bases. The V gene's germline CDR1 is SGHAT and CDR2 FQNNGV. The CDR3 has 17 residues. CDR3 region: CASSSPLVAGDNYGYTF. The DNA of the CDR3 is TGTGCCAGCAGCTCTCCCCTCGTTGCAGGAGATAACTATGGCTACACCTTC.

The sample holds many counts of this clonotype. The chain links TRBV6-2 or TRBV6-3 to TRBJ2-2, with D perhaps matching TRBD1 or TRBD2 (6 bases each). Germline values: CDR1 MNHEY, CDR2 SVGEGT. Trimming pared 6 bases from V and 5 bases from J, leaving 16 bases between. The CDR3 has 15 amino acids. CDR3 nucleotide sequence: TGTGCCAGCAGACCGACAGGCGCGGGGACCGGGGAGCTGTTTTTT. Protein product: CASRPTGAGTGELFF.

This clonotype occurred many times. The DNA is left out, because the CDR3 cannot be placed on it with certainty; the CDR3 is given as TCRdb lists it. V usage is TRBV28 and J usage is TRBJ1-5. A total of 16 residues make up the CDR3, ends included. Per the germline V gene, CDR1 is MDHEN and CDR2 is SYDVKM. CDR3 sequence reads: CASSSSRATSNQPQHF.

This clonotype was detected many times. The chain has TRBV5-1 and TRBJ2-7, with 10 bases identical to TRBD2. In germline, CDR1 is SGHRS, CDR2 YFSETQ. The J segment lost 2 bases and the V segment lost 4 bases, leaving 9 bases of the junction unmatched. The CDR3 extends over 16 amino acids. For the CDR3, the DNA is TGCGCCAGCAGCCACGGTGGGCTAGCGGGGGCCTACGAGCAGTACTTC. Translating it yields CASSHGGLAGAYEQYF.

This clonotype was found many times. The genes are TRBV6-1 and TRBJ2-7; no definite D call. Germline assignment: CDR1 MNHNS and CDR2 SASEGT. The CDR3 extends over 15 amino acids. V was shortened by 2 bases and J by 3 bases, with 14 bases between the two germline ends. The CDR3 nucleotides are TGTGCCAGCAGTGAAACAGCCCTTTTCCTCTACGAGCAGTACTTC. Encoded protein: CASSETALFLYEQYF.

The CDR3 DNA sequence: TGTGCCAGCAGTTCACCTTCTATGGGAAACTACGAGCAGTACTTC. Translation gives CASSSPSMGNYEQYF. The chain uses TRBV12-3 or TRBV12-4 and TRBJ2-7, with D uncertain. V was clipped by 4 bases and J by 3 bases, with 16 bases between them. The CDR3 runs 15 residues.

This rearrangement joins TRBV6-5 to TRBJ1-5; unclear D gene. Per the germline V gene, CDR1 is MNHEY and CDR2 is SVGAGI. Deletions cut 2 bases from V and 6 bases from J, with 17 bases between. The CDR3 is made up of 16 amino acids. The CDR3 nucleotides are TGTGCCAGCAGTTACGGTGGAGGAACGAATGGTCAGCCCCAGCATTTT. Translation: CASSYGGGTNGQPQHF.

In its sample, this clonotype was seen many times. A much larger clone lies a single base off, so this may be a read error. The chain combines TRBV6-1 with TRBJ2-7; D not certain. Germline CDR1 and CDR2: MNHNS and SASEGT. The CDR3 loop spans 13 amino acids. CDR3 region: CASSVHIKYELYF. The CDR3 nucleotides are TGTGCCAGCAGTGTGCACATAAAATACGAGCTGTACTTC.

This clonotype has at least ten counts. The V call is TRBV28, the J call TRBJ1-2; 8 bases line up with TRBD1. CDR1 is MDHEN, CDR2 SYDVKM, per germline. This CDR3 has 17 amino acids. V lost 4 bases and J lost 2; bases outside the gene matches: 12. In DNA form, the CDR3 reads TGTGCCAGCAGTTCCACCGGGACAGGTATCCCAAACTATGGCTACACCTTC. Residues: CASSSTGTGIPNYGYTF.